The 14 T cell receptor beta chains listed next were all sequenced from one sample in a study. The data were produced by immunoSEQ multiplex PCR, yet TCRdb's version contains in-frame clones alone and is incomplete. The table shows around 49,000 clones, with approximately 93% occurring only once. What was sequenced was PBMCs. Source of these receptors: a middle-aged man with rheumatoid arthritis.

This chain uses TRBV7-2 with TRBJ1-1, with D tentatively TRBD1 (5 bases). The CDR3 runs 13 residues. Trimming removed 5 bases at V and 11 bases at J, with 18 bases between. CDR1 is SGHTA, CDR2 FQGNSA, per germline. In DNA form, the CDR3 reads TGTGCCAGCAGCACCGAACGGGGGGGGTGGGCTTTCTTT. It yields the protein CASSTERGGWAFF.

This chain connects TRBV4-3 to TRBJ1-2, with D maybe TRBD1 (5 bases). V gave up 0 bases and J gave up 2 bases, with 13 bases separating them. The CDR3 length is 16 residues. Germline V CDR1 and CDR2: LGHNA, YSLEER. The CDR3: CASSQDSGTANYGYTF. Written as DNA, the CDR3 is TGCGCCAGCAGCCAAGATTCAGGGACGGCAAACTATGGCTACACCTTC.

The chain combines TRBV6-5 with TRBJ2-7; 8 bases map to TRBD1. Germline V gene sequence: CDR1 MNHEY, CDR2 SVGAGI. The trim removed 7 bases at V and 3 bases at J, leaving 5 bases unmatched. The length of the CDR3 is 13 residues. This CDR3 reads CASISGQVYEQYF. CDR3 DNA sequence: TGTGCCAGCATATCGGGACAGGTCTACGAGCAGTACTTC.

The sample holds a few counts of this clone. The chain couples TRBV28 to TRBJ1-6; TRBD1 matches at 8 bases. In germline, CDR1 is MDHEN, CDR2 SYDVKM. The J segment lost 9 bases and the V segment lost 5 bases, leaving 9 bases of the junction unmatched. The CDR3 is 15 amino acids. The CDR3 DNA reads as TGTGCCAGCAGTCGGAAAGGACAGGGCGGTTCACCCCTCCACTTT. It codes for CASSRKGQGGSPLHF.

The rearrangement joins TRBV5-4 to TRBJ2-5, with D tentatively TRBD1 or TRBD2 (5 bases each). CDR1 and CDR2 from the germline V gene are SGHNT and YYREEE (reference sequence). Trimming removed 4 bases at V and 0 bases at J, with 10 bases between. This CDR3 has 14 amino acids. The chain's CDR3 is CASSTGRYQETQYF. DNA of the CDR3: TGTGCCAGCAGCACGGGACGTTACCAAGAGACCCAGTACTTC.

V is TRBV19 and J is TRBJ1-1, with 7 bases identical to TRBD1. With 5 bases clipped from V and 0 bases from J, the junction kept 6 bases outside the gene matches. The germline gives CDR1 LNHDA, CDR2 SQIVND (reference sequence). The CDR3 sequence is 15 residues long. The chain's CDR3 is CASSFLRGMNTEAFF. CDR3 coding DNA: TGTGCCAGTAGTTTCCTCAGGGGGATGAACACTGAAGCTTTCTTT.

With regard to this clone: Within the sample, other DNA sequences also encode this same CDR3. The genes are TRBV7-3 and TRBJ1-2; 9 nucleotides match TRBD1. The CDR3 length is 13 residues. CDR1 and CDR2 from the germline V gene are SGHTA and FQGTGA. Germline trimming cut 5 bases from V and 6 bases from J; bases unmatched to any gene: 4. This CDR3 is CASSLGQGHGYTF. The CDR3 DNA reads TGTGCCAGCAGCCTAGGACAGGGGCATGGCTACACCTTC. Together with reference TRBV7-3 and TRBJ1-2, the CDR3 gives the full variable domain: GAGVSQTPSNKVTEKGKYVELRCDPISGHTALYWYRQSLGQGPEFLIYFQGTGAADDSGLPNDRFFAVRPEGSVSTLKIQRTERGDSAVYLCASSLGQGHGYTFGSGTRLTVV.

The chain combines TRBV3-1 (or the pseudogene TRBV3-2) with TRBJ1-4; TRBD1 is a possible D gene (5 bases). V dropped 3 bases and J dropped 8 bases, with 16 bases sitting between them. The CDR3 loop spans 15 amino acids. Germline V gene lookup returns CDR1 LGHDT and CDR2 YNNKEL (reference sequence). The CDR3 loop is CASSHRKGLTEKLFF. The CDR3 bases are TGTGCCAGCAGCCACAGGAAGGGGCTTACCGAAAAACTGTTTTTT.

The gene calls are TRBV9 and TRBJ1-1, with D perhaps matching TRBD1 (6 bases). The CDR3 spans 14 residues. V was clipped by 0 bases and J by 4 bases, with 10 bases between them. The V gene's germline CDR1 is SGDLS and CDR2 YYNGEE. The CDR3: CASSVGGAGTEAFF. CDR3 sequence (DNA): TGTGCCAGCAGCGTAGGGGGGGCTGGCACTGAAGCTTTCTTT.

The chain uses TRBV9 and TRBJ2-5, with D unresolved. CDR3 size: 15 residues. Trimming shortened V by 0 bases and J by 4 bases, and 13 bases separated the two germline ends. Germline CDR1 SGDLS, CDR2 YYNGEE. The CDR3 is CASSVVGGGTETQYF. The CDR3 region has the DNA TGTGCCAGCAGCGTAGTTGGCGGCGGCACAGAGACCCAGTACTTC. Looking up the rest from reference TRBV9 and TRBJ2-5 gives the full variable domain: DSGVTQTPKHLITATGQRVTLRCSPRSGDLSVYWYQQSLDQGLQFLIQYYNGEERAKGNILERFSAQQFPDLHSELNLSSLELGDSALYFCASSVVGGGTETQYFGPGTRLLVL.

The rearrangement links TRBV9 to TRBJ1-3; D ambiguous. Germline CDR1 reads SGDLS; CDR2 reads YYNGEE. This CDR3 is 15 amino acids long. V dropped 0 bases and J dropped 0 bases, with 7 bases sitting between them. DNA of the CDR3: TGTGCCAGCAGCGTAGAACCGCTCTCTGGAAACACCATATATTTT. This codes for CASSVEPLSGNTIYF.

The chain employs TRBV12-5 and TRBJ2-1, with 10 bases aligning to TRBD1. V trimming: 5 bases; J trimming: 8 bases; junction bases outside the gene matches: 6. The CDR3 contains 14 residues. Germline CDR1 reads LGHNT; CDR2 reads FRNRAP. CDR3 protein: CASGTGTGEDEQFF. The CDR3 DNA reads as TGTGCTAGTGGTACGGGGACAGGGGAGGATGAGCAGTTCTTC.

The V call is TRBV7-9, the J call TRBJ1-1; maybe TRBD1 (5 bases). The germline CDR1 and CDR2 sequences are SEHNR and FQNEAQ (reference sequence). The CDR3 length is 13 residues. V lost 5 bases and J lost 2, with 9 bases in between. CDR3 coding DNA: TGTGCCAGCAGCCACGACAGAAACACTGAAGCTTTCTTT. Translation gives CASSHDRNTEAFF.

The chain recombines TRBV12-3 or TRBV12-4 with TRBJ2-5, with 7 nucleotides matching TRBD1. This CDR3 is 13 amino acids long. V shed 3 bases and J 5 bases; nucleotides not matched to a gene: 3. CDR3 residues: CASSFRQGETQYF. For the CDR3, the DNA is TGTGCCAGCAGTTTCCGACAGGGTGAGACCCAGTACTTC.